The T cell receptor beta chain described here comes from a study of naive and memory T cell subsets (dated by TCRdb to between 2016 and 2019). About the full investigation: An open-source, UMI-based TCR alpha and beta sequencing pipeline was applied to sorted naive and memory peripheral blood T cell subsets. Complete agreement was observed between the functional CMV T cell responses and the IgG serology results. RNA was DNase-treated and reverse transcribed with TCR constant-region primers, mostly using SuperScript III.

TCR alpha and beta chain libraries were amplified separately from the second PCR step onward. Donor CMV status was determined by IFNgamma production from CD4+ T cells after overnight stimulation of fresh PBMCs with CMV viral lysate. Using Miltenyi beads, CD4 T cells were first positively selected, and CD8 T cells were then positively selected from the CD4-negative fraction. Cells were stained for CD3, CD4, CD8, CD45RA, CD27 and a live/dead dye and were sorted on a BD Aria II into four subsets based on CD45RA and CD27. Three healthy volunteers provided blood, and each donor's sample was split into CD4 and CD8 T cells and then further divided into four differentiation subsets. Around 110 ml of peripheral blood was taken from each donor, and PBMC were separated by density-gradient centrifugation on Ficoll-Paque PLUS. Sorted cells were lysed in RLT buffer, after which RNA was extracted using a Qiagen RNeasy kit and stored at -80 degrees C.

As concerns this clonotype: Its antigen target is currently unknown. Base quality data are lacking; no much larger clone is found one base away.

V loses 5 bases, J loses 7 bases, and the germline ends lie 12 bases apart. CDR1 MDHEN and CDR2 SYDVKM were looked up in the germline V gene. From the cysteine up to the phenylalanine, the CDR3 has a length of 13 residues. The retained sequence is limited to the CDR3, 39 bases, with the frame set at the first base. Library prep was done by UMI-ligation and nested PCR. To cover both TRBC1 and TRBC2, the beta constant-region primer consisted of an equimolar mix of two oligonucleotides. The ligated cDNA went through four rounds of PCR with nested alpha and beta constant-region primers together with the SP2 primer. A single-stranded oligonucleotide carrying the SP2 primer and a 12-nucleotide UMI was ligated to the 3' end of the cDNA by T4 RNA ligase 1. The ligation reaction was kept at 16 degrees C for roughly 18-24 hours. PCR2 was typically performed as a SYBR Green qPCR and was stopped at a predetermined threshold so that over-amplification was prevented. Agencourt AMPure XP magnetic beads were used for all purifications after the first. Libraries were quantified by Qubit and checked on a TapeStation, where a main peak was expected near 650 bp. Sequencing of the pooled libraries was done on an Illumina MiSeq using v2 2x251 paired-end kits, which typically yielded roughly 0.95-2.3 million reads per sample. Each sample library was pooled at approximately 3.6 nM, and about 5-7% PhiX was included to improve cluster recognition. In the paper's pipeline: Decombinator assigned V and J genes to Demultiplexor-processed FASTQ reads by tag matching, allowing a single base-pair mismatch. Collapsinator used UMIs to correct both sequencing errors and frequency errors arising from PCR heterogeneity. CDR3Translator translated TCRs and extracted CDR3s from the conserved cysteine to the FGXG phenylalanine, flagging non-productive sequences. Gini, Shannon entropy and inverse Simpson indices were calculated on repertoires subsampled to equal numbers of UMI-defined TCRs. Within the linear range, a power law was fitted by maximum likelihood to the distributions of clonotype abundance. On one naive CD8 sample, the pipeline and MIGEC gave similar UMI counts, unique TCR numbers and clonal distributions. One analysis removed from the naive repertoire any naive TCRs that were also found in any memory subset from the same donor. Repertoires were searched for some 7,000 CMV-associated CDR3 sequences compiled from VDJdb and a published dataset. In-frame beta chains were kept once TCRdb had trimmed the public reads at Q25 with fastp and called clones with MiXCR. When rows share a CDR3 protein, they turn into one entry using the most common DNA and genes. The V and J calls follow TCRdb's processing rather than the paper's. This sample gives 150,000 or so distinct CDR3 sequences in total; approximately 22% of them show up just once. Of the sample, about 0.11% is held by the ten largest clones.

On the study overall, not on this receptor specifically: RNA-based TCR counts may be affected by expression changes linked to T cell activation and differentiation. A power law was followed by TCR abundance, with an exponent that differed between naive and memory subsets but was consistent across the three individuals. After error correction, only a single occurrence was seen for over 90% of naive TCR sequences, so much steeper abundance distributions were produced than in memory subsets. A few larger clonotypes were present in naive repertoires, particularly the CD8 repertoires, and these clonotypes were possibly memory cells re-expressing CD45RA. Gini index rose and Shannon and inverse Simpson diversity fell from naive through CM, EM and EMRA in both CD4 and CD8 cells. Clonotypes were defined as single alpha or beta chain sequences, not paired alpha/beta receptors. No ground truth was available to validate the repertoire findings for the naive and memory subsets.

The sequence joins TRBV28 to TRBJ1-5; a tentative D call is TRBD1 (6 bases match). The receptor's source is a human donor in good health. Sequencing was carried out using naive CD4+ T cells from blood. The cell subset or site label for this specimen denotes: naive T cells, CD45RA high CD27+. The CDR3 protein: CASSPRDKQPQHF. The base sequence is TGTGCCAGCAGTCCCCGGGACAAACAGCCCCAGCATTTT.